The TCR beta chain described here comes from a study of shared clonotypes between healthy human individuals (dated by TCRdb to the early 2020s). About the full investigation: The cohort comprised a couple of women and a few men aged 18 to 49 years. For each donor, three plates each were used for CD4 naive and CD4 memory, two plates were used for CD8 naive, and one plate was used for CD8 memory. To estimate repertoire size and how much clonotype sharing occurs between individuals, the study deeply sequenced the blood TCR repertoires of five healthy adults. To increase sequencing depth and limit assay-specific biases, different laboratories used diverse techniques to prepare libraries and sequence TCR repertoires. Each donor's leukapheresis produced roughly between roughly 0.9 and 8.9 billion PBMCs.

Inclusive of the bounding cysteine and phenylalanine, the CDR3 is 15 residues long. CDR3 DNA is the only sequence kept; it has 45 bases, read in frame from the first base. CDR1 and CDR2 were assigned from the germline V gene (reference sequence) as SEHNR and FQNEAQ. Trimming accounts for 4 bases at V and 4 bases at J, while the number of junction bases matched to no gene is 4. Beyond this particular receptor, the publication reports: Compared with non-shared clonotypes, the clonotypes found in all four sorted-subset donors had higher generation probabilities. Sampling was limited to blood, and TCR repertoires in tissue likely differ from TCR repertoires in blood. Larger estimated clonotype richness was generally found for naive subsets than for memory subsets. Based on pairwise subsampling, the degree of clonotype sharing among donors was expected to be affected by sequencing depth. Because the study included only a small number of donors, the genetic and exposure-history diversity represented was limited. Even with the large sequencing depth, rarefaction of the sorted-subset datasets indicated that sequencing was incomplete. About 5% of naive CD4, around 3.6% of naive CD8, roughly 2.5% of memory CD4, and approximately 0.4% of memory CD8 clonotypes were shared across several donors.

TCR CDR3 regions were amplified from genomic DNA by multiplex PCR using the deep immunoSEQ assay. For each cell subset, the extracted genomic DNA was distributed evenly across all wells of several immunoSEQ 96-well plates, and each plate served as one replicate. For sorted subsets, each replicate PCR was loaded with about 0.2 ug genomic DNA, equivalent to 30,000 or so T cell genomes. Purified libraries were quantified with a Qubit 3.0 fluorometer, sized on a Bioanalyzer 2100, and re-quantified with the KAPA Library Quantification kit. Every immunoSEQ 96-well plate was sequenced on a dedicated single-read 150-cycle Illumina NextSeq 550 flow cell. The original methods were these. Because the immunoSEQ output included only junctional sequences and no quality scores, the filtering could not be the same as the filtering used for full-length reads. To assign V/J genes and CDR3, sequences were annotated using PyIR, a Python wrapper for IgBLAST v1.9, with IMGT germline references. Reads were removed for weak V/J assignments (E-value above 1e-6), missing CDR3, stop codons, out-of-frame junctions, or ambiguous translated residues. V3J clonotypes were defined by identical inferred V gene, J gene, and CDR3 amino acid sequence. To compute the percentage overlap between repertoires, the number of shared unique clonotypes was divided by the size of the smaller repertoire. Three approaches were used to assess repertoire richness: RTK rarefaction, the Chao1 estimator, and Recon v2.1 estimates of unobserved clonotypes. Generation probabilities were computed with OLGA for all TCRbeta clonotypes obtained by the gDNA method from several donors. TCRdb stores this immuneACCESS table with in-frame sequences only. Part of the clones is absent; in the studies checked, under half of the shortfall reflects unresolved V genes, and no reason is known for the rest. For V, J and clone size, that table is used; D and trimming come from the DNA. The sample table holds roughly 2.1 million clones, of which roughly 91% were seen once. Around 1.7% of the sample goes to the ten largest clones.

CD8 naive samples were CD45RO-negative cells positively selected for CCR7, giving a CD45RA+CCR7+ population that excluded TemRA cells. Donors were healthy HIV-negative adults with no recently reported acute infections or vaccinations. Only Caucasian adults living in Nashville, Tennessee, USA were represented among the donors. Blood was collected by leukapheresis, and PBMCs were isolated by Ficoll-Histopaque density gradient centrifugation and then cryopreserved in liquid nitrogen vapor phase. Analytical flow cytometry was used to check the purity and quantity of every magnetically sorted T cell population. Genomic DNA was isolated from each sorted fraction and quantified by UV absorbance on a Nanodrop 2000c. As concerns this clone: What this receptor recognizes is not known. No much larger clone is present one base from it, and per-base qualities are unavailable.

The sequence derives from a man between 18 and 35 years old in good health. Some clones in this sample may be carry-over from other donors' samples. This chain joins TRBV7-9 to TRBJ2-6; 7 bases in the middle match TRBD1. Sequencing input: naive CD8+ T cells from PBMCs. The sample's cell subset or site label, decoded: CD45RA+CCR7+. The CDR3 is CASSSQGLGANVLTF. The DNA sequence reads TGTGCCAGCAGCTCACAGGGGCTGGGGGCCAACGTCCTGACTTTC.